These 18 T cell receptor beta chains share one sample of origin, sequenced in a study of Ad26.COV2.S vaccination and SARS-CoV-2 variants. Sequencing was performed with immunoSEQ multiplex PCR; in TCRdb, only in-frame clones are kept and a portion is missing. The sample lists roughly 390,000 clones, approximately 86% occurring once. The treatment here: 15 to 20 received Ad26.COV2.S at low or high dose, single or two shots; several received placebo; per-sample allocation not given. Following the first vaccine or placebo injection, samples were taken on day 63. The sample in question was peripheral blood, obtained in a trial of Ad26.COV2.S vaccine versus placebo. The receptors derive from a person between 18 and 60 years old who received the Ad26.COV2.S COVID-19 vaccine or a placebo.

The V and J genes are TRBV5-6 and TRBJ2-1; 7 nucleotides align to TRBD1. CDR1 is SGHDT, CDR2 YYEEEE, per germline. V dropped 4 bases and J dropped 3; count of bases not matched to a gene: 16. The CDR3 sequence is 18 residues long. The chain's CDR3 is CASSPPIYGTESYNEQFF. The CDR3 nucleotides read TGTGCCAGCAGCCCCCCCATTTATGGGACAGAGAGCTACAATGAGCAGTTCTTC.

The chain has TRBV3-1 (or the pseudogene TRBV3-2) and TRBJ1-4; the D is unclear. Germline assignment: CDR1 LGHDT and CDR2 YNNKEL (reference sequence). This CDR3 comprises 14 residues. The ends were cut back, 4 bases at V and 5 bases at J, with 11 bases in the middle. CDR3 sequence: CASSLGAQNEKLFF. In DNA form, the CDR3 reads TGTGCCAGCAGCCTCGGAGCCCAGAATGAAAAACTGTTTTTT.

The chain combines TRBV5-8 with TRBJ2-1; 13 bases map to TRBD2. The J segment lost 8 bases and the V segment lost 0 bases, leaving 11 bases of the junction unmatched. Germline lookup yields CDR1 SGHTS and CDR2 YDEGEE. The CDR3 is 18 residues long. The CDR3 region is CASSLVRTSGGAFYEQFF. DNA of the CDR3: TGTGCCAGCAGCTTGGTGCGTACTAGCGGGGGGGCGTTCTATGAGCAGTTCTTC.

The V call is TRBV3-1 (or the pseudogene TRBV3-2), the J call TRBJ1-1; TRBD1 matches 7 bases. This CDR3 comprises 12 residues. V was pared by 0 bases and J by 9 bases, with 1 base of the junction left unmatched. Germline CDR1 LGHDT, CDR2 YNNKEL (reference sequence). The CDR3 nucleotides are TGTGCCAGCAGCCAAGAGGACAGGCAAGCTTTCTTT. Amino acid sequence: CASSQEDRQAFF.

The CDR3 is CASSLSRNNEQFF. The CDR3 region has the DNA TGTGCCAGCAGTTTATCGAGGAACAATGAGCAGTTCTTC. V usage is TRBV27 and J usage is TRBJ2-1; D uncertain. The CDR3 covers 13 residues. The germline V gene encodes CDR1 MNHEY and CDR2 SMNVEV (reference sequence). Trimming shortened V by 0 bases and J by 5 bases, and 5 bases separated the two germline ends.

The rearrangement joins TRBV6-6 to TRBJ2-7, with D unresolved. Germline V gene data show CDR1 as MNHNY and CDR2 as SVGAGI (reference sequence). V lost 5 bases and J 1 base, leaving 12 bases between the germline ends. This CDR3 region has 14 residues. CDR3 amino acids: CASSPGAGSYEQYF. CDR3 DNA: TGTGCCAGCAGTCCGGGCGCCGGTTCCTACGAGCAGTACTTC.

This chain links TRBV3-1 (or the pseudogene TRBV3-2) with TRBJ2-1; D might be TRBD2 (6 bases). The V end lost 4 bases, the J end lost 0 bases, and 13 bases lay between the germline ends. CDR3 length: 16 residues. Germline V CDR1 and CDR2: LGHDT, YNNKEL (reference sequence). CDR3 sequence (DNA): TGTGCCAGCAGCCTCCCCCACGGGAGCTCCTACAATGAGCAGTTCTTC. It encodes CASSLPHGSSYNEQFF.

V and J are TRBV30 and TRBJ1-2; the D is unclear. The length of the CDR3 is 10 residues. Trimming cost V 6 bases and J 4 bases, with 6 bases left between them. Germline V gene data show CDR1 as GTSNPN and CDR2 as SVGIG (reference sequence). Here the CDR3 DNA reads TGTGCCTGTCAGATCTATGGCTACACCTTC. It translates to CACQIYGYTF. Combining the CDR3 with reference TRBV30 and TRBJ1-2 gives the whole variable domain SQTIHQWPATLVQPVGSPLSLECTVEGTSNPNLYWYRQAAGRGLQLLFYSVGIGQISSEVPQNLSASRPQDRQFILSSKKLLLSDSGFYLCACQIYGYTFGSGTRLTVV.

V gene TRBV7-9 combines with J gene TRBJ1-6; the match to TRBD1 covers 7 bases. The germline CDR1 and CDR2 sequences are SEHNR and FQNEAQ (reference sequence). With 2 bases clipped from V and 8 bases from J, the junction kept 3 bases outside the gene matches. The CDR3 extends over 14 amino acids. DNA of the CDR3: TGTGCCAGCAGCTTAACAGGGGATTATTCACCCCTCCACTTT. It translates to CASSLTGDYSPLHF.

The rearrangement uses TRBV5-8 and TRBJ1-2; weak D call: TRBD1 (6 bases). This CDR3 is built from 15 residues. The germline V gene has CDR1 SGHTS and CDR2 YDEGEE. V was shortened by 1 base and J by 6 bases, with 16 bases between the two germline ends. The CDR3 DNA sequence: TGTGCCAGCAGCTTGTGGTGGCAGGGGATAAATGGCTACACCTTC. This translates into CASSLWWQGINGYTF.

V is TRBV19 and J is TRBJ2-3, with D possibly matching TRBD2 (6 bases). The CDR3 is made up of 17 amino acids. V lost 4 bases to trimming and J lost 2 bases, with 19 bases between them. Germline V CDR1 and CDR2: LNHDA, SQIVND (reference sequence). The CDR3 DNA reads TGTGCCAGTAGTACCAACGGCCGGCGGGGAAACACAGATACGCAGTATTTT. It is translated as CASSTNGRRGNTDTQYF.

The CDR3 loop is CASSQVGGARANYGYTF. The CDR3 DNA is TGTGCCAGCAGCCAAGTAGGGGGGGCGAGAGCTAACTATGGCTACACCTTC. The chain has TRBV3-1 (or the pseudogene TRBV3-2) and TRBJ1-2; D may be TRBD1 (6 bases). Trimming took 1 base from V and 0 from J, leaving 15 bases between them. This CDR3 comprises 17 residues. In germline, CDR1 is LGHDT, CDR2 YNNKEL (reference sequence).

On this clone: Other nucleotide sequences in the sample specify the same CDR3. The chain uses TRBV2 and TRBJ1-5; D may be TRBD1 (5 bases). Trimming pared 7 bases from V and 0 bases from J, leaving 7 bases between. Per germline, CDR1 SNHLY and CDR2 FYNNEI. The CDR3 consists of 13 residues. The chain's CDR3 is CASTRDSNQPQHF. The CDR3 nucleotides read TGTGCCAGCACCAGGGATAGCAATCAGCCCCAGCATTTT. The full variable domain, its missing parts supplied by reference TRBV2 and TRBJ1-5, is EPEVTQTPSHQVTQMGQEVILRCVPISNHLYFYWYRQILGQKVEFLVSFYNNEISEKSEIFDDQFSVERPDGSNFTLKIRSTKLEDSAMYFCASTRDSNQPQHFGDGTRLSIL.

About this clone: Relative to the germline gene, one junction end is altered; a read error may explain this. The chain employs TRBV28 and TRBJ2-3; the match to TRBD2 covers 10 bases. There are 16 residues in the CDR3. CDR1 is MDHEN, CDR2 SYDVKM, per germline. The CDR3 coding sequence is TGTGCCAGCAGTTCTTCAAAAGCGGGGGGGCCAGACACGCAGTATTTT. Its protein is CASSSSKAGGPDTQYF.

This sequence joins TRBV7-9 and TRBJ2-1; 9 nucleotides align to TRBD1. CDR3 length equals 15 residues. The V segment lost 4 bases and the J segment 5 bases; nucleotides outside the gene matches: 6. From germline, CDR1 is SEHNR and CDR2 FQNEAQ (reference sequence). Here the CDR3 reads CASSSGTGIHNEQFF. The CDR3 DNA sequence: TGTGCCAGCAGCTCCGGGACAGGGATCCACAATGAGCAGTTCTTC.

This chain connects TRBV6-5 to TRBJ2-1; 7 nucleotides agree with TRBD1. J lost 4 bases, V lost 10 bases, and 4 bases had no gene match. Germline CDR1 is MNHEY and CDR2 is SVGAGI. The CDR3 runs 12 residues. CDR3 residues: CATQGDYNEQFF. Here the CDR3 DNA reads TGTGCCACCCAGGGGGATTACAATGAGCAGTTCTTC.

V gene TRBV7-2 combines with J gene TRBJ1-2, with D uncertain. The CDR3 has 14 amino acids. The germline gives CDR1 SGHTA, CDR2 FQGNSA. Trimming cost V 1 base and J 4 bases, with 10 bases left between them. The DNA of the CDR3 is TGTGCCAGCAGCTTAGGGGCAGATTCCTATGGCTACACCTTC. Amino acids: CASSLGADSYGYTF. Filled out from reference TRBV7-2 and TRBJ1-2, the complete variable domain reads GAGVSQSPSNKVTEKGKDVELRCDPISGHTALYWYRQSLGQGLEFLIYFQGNSAPDKSGLPSDRFSAERTGGSVSTLTIQRTQQEDSAVYLCASSLGADSYGYTFGSGTRLTVV.

DNA for the CDR3: TGTGCCAGCAGCTTAGGAGTCGAAGCTTTCTTT. Translation: CASSLGVEAFF. The V and J genes are TRBV7-9 and TRBJ1-1; no clear D. Trimming removed 1 base from V and 8 bases from J, with 5 bases in between. The CDR3 totals 11 residues. Germline lookup yields CDR1 SEHNR and CDR2 FQNEAQ (reference sequence).